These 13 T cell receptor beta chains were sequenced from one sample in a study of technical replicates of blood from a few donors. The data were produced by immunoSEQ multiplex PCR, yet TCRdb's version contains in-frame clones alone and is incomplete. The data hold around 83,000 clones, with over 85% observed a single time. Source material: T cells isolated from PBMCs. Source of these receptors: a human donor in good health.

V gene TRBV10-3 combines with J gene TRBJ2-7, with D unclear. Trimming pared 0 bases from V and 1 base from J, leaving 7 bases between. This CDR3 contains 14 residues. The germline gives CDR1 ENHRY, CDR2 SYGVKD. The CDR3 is CAISESAASYEQYF. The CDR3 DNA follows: TGTGCCATCAGTGAGTCGGCTGCTTCCTACGAGCAGTACTTC.

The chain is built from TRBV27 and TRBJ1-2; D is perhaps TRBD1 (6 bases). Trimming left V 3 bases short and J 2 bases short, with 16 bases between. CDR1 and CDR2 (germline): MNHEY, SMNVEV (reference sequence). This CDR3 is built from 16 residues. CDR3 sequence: CASSFWGGAGNYGYTF. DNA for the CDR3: TGTGCCAGCAGTTTTTGGGGGGGGGCCGGGAACTATGGCTACACCTTC.

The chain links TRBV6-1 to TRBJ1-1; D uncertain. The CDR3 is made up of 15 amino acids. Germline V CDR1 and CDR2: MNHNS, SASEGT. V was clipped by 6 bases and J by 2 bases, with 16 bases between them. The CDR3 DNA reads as TGTGCCAGCAGCGCTACCCGGGTTGGTAACACTGAAGCTTTCTTT. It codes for CASSATRVGNTEAFF.

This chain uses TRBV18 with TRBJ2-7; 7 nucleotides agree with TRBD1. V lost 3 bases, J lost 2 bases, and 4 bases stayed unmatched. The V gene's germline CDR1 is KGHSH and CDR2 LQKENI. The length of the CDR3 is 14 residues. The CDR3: CASSPPTGAYEQYF. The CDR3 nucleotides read TGTGCCAGCTCACCTCCAACAGGGGCCTACGAGCAGTACTTC.

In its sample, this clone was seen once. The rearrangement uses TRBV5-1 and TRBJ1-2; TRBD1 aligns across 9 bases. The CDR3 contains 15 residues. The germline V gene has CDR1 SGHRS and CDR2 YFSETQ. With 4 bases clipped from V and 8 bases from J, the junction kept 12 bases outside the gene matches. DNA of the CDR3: TGCGCCAGCAGCCAGCACTGGGACAGGGATTTAGGCTACACCTTC. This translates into CASSQHWDRDLGYTF. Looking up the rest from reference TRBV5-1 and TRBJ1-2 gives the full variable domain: KAGVTQTPRYLIKTRGQQVTLSCSPISGHRSVSWYQQTPGQGLQFLFEYFSETQRNKGNFPGRFSGRQFSNSRSEMNVSTLELGDSALYLCASSQHWDRDLGYTFGSGTRLTVV.

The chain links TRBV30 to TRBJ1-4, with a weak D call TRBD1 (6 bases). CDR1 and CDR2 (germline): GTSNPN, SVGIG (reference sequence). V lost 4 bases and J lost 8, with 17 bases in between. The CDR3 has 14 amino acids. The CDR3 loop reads CAWTMRGIEEKLFF. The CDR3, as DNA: TGTGCCTGGACAATGAGGGGGATAGAAGAAAAACTGTTTTTT.

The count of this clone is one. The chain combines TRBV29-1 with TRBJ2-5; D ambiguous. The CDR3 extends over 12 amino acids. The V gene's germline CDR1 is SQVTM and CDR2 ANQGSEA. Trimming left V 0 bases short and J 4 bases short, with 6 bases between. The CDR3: CSVEDPGETQYF. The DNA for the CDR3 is TGCAGCGTTGAAGATCCCGGAGAGACCCAGTACTTC.

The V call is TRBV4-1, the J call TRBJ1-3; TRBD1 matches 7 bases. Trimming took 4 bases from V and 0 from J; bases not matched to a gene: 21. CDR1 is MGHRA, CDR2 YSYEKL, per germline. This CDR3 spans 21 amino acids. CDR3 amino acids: CASSPGPVRRGLLSSGNTIYF. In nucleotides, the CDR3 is TGCGCCAGCAGCCCGGGGCCCGTCCGGAGGGGGCTTCTGTCCTCTGGAAACACCATATATTTT.

CDR3 residues: CASSTRPQGRVSYEQYF. In nucleotides, the CDR3 is TGTGCCAGCAGCACACGACCGCAGGGTAGAGTTTCCTACGAGCAGTACTTC. The gene calls are TRBV7-6 and TRBJ2-7; a weak D match, TRBD1 (5 bases). This CDR3 is built from 17 residues. Trimming removed 5 bases from V and 1 base from J, with 21 bases in between. Germline CDR1 reads SGHVS; CDR2 reads FNYEAQ. Using reference TRBV7-6 and TRBJ2-7 for the parts outside the CDR3, the full variable domain is GAGVSQSPRYKVTKRGQDVALRCDPISGHVSLYWYRQALGQGPEFLTYFNYEAQQDKSGLPNDRFSAERPEGSISTLTIQRTEQRDSAMYRCASSTRPQGRVSYEQYFGPGTRLTVT.

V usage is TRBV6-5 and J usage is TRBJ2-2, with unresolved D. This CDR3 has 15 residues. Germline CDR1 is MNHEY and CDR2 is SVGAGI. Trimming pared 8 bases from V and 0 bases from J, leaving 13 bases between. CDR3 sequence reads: CASAPRLTNTGELFF. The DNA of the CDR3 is TGTGCCAGCGCGCCCCGACTTACGAACACCGGGGAGCTGTTTTTT.

The CDR3: CASSLGGGGTDTQYF. CDR3 nucleotides: TGCGCCAGCAGCTTGGGGGGCGGGGGCACAGATACGCAGTATTTT. The V gene is TRBV5-1, the J gene TRBJ2-3, with D perhaps TRBD2 (6 bases). The CDR3 sequence is 15 residues long. The V gene lost 0 bases and the J gene lost 1 base, with 9 bases spanning the gap. Germline assignment: CDR1 SGHRS and CDR2 YFSETQ.

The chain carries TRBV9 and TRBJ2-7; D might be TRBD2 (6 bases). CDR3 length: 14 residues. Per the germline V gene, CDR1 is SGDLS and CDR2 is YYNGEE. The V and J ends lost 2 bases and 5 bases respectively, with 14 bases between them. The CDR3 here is CASSVSGAGNEQYF. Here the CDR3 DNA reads TGTGCCAGCAGCGTCTCGGGAGCTGGTAACGAGCAGTACTTC. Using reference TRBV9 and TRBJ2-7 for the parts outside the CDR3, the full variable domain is DSGVTQTPKHLITATGQRVTLRCSPRSGDLSVYWYQQSLDQGLQFLIQYYNGEERAKGNILERFSAQQFPDLHSELNLSSLELGDSALYFCASSVSGAGNEQYFGPGTRLTVT.

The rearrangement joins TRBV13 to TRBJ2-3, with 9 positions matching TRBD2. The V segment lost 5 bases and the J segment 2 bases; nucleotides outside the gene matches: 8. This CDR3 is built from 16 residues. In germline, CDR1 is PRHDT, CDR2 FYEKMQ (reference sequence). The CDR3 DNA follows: TGTGCCAGCAGCGGTAGCGGGGGCCGGAACACAGATACGCAGTATTTT. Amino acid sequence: CASSGSGGRNTDTQYF.